This TCR beta chain appears in the sequencing data of a study of T cells after yellow fever vaccination. About the research overall: Preparation used SMART-Seq v4 Ultra Low Input for the low-cell-number fractions. Overall study findings and caveats: Subsequent booster samples again held most clones from primary vaccination (approximately 95% CD4, about 90% CD8). Researchers report a weaker secondary response that nonetheless peaked faster, day 5 versus 15.

This clonotype occurred a few times. The antigen remains unidentified. J gave up 6 bases and V 5 bases, and 9 bases lay outside the gene matches. The V gene's germline CDR1 is DFQATT and CDR2 SNEGSKA (reference sequence). The CDR3 consists of 15 residues. 5'RACE template switching generated TCR cDNA, adding a universal primer site and UMIs. TCRdb itself ran the 5' RACE reads through MiXCR, one entry per CDR3 protein. The sample includes roughly 240,000 distinct CDR3 sequences, approximately 6.3% of them seen just once. The rearrangement links TRBV20-1 to TRBJ2-2; 10 positions match TRBD2. Specimen: CD4+ T cells sorted from PBMCs, collected on the day of the yellow fever booster vaccination. The TCR comes from a man aged 25-45 years who received the YFV17D yellow fever vaccine. This chain's CDR3 is CSARSPGLAPGELFF. The CDR3 DNA reads as TGCAGTGCTCGAAGCCCGGGACTAGCGCCCGGGGAGCTGTTTTTT.